A selection of T cell receptor beta chains follows, all from one sample in a study of regulatory T cells in long-lasting Graves disease. TCRdb independently ran MiXCR on the multiplex PCR reads; one entry per CDR3 protein. In the table there are hundreds of thousands of distinct CDR3 sequences, roughly 15% of which are singletons. These data were likewise used in another study, on T cells in Graves' hyperthyroidism and ophthalmopathy.

The source was peripheral blood mononuclear cells (PBMCs), collected at new diagnosis, from a patient treated with antithyroid drugs. These receptor sequences come from a woman between 40 and 50 years old with Graves disease. The CDR3 runs from the conserved cysteine through the conserved F or W. The D gene is left open where the match is weak. Rows give clone size only sometimes, using once, few, many, or a class for an expanded clone.

TRBD1	TRBV11-2	many	TRBJ2-6	CASSLTGGTHSGANVLTF	TGTGCCAGCAGCTTAACAGGGGGCACTCACTCTGGGGCCAACGTCCTGACTTTC
-	TRBV14	many	TRBJ2-3	CASSQDSRYADTQYF	TGTGCCAGCAGCCAAGATTCGCGTTACGCAGATACGCAGTATTTT
-	TRBV12-3/TRBV12-4	many	TRBJ2-2	CASSWRYTGELFF	TGTGCCAGCAGTTGGCGGTACACCGGGGAGCTGTTTTTT
-	TRBV11-2	many	TRBJ1-2	CASSLEGGLDGYTF	TGTGCCAGCAGCCTTGAGGGGGGACTAGATGGCTACACCTTC
-	TRBV2	many	TRBJ2-1	CASSDRDQFF	TGTGCCAGCAGTGACCGGGACCAGTTCTTC
-	TRBV6-1	many	TRBJ2-7	CASSLRQGGLTVYEQYF	TGTGCCAGCAGCCTCAGACAGGGAGGGTTGACCGTTTACGAGCAGTACTTC
TRBD1	TRBV25-1	-	TRBJ2-6	CASSEPGQGVSGANVLTF	TGTGCCAGCAGTGAACCAGGACAGGGTGTGTCTGGGGCCAACGTCCTGACTTTC
TRBD2	TRBV11-3	many	TRBJ2-3	CASSTGTTSTDTQYF	TGTGCCAGCAGCACCGGGACTACCTCCACAGATACGCAGTATTTT
-	TRBV10-1	many	TRBJ1-5	CASSESGQPQHF	TGCGCCAGCAGTGAGAGTGGTCAGCCCCAGCATTTT
-	TRBV5-1	many	TRBJ2-1	CASSLPQFNEQFF	TGCGCCAGCAGCTTGCCACAGTTCAATGAGCAGTTCTTC
TRBD2	TRBV6-5	many	TRBJ2-7	CASSYRLAGAIDEQYF	TGTGCCAGCAGTTACAGACTAGCGGGAGCGATCGACGAGCAGTACTTC
-	TRBV5-1	many	TRBJ2-6	CASSLAAGGGANVLTF	TGCGCCAGCAGCTTGGCTGCTGGCGGTGGGGCCAACGTCCTGACTTTC
-	TRBV10-2	many	TRBJ2-3	CASSESNNVDTQYF	TGCGCCAGCAGTGAGTCGAATAACGTAGATACGCAGTATTTT
-	TRBV28	-	TRBJ1-1	CTSSLLGGENTEAFF	TGTACCAGCAGTTTACTTGGCGGGGAGAACACTGAAGCTTTCTTT
TRBD1	TRBV20-1	-	TRBJ2-5	CSAKSGTGDAETQYF	TGCAGTGCCAAAAGCGGGACAGGGGATGCAGAGACCCAGTACTTC
TRBD1	TRBV28	few	TRBJ1-3	CASRRGTVSGNTIYF	TGTGCCAGCAGACGGGGGACAGTCTCTGGAAACACCATATATTTT
TRBD2	TRBV5-6	-	TRBJ2-7	CASSHERLAGEGEQYF	TGTGCCAGCAGCCACGAGAGGCTAGCGGGAGAGGGCGAGCAGTACTTC
-	TRBV12-3/TRBV12-4	many	TRBJ1-2	CASSFLAGDGYTF	-
-	TRBV29-1	-	TRBJ1-2	CSVEGQNYGYTF	TGCAGCGTTGAAGGACAGAACTATGGCTACACCTTC
TRBD1	TRBV12-3/TRBV12-4	many	TRBJ1-2	CASRQGFYGYTF	TGTGCCAGCAGACAGGGGTTCTATGGCTACACCTTC
-	TRBV7-9	-	TRBJ2-5	CASSAPPRDQQETQYF	TGTGCCAGCAGCGCCCCTCCCAGGGATCAACAAGAGACCCAGTACTTC
-	TRBV6-5	many	TRBJ2-1	CASSYRPGEGGNEQFF	TGTGCCAGCAGTTACAGGCCGGGAGAAGGGGGCAATGAGCAGTTCTTC
TRBD2	TRBV6-2/TRBV6-3	many	TRBJ2-1	CASSSETSVDEQFF	TGTGCCAGCAGTTCCGAAACTAGCGTAGATGAGCAGTTCTTC
TRBD1	TRBV3-1	many	TRBJ1-2	CASSQVQGVNYGYTF	TGTGCCAGCAGCCAAGTACAGGGGGTTAACTATGGCTACACCTTC
-	TRBV7-9	many	TRBJ2-4	CASSSGLDKNIQYF	TGTGCCAGCAGTTCCGGGCTGGACAAAAACATTCAGTACTTC
TRBD2	TRBV20-1	many	TRBJ2-7	CSARVTASGNYEQYF	TGCAGTGCTAGAGTAACGGCTAGCGGGAACTACGAGCAGTACTTC
-	TRBV7-2	many	TRBJ1-4	CASSLGSGQKLFF	TGTGCCAGCAGCTTAGGTTCAGGCCAAAAACTGTTTTTT
-	TRBV2	many	TRBJ1-1	CASRRQGMSNTEAFF	TGTGCCAGCAGAAGGCAGGGTATGTCAAACACTGAAGCTTTCTTT
-	TRBV25-1	-	TRBJ2-1	CASSELDSFLYNEQFF	TGTGCCAGCAGTGAATTAGACTCGTTCCTATACAATGAGCAGTTCTTC
-	TRBV5-8	many	TRBJ2-2	CASTLRTGNTGELFF	TGTGCCAGCACCCTCCGGACCGGTAACACCGGGGAGCTGTTTTTT
-	TRBV12-3/TRBV12-4	many	TRBJ2-1	CASSLRLLYNEQFF	TGTGCCAGCAGTTTACGGCTACTCTACAATGAGCAGTTCTTC
TRBD1	TRBV12-3/TRBV12-4	many	TRBJ1-2	CASSLGQGGVNGYTF	TGTGCCAGCAGTTTGGGTCAGGGGGGTGTTAATGGCTACACCTTC
TRBD2	TRBV27	few	TRBJ2-7	CASSPRLAVSYEQYF	TGTGCCAGCAGTCCGAGACTAGCGGTCTCCTACGAGCAGTACTTC
TRBD1	TRBV5-4	-	TRBJ2-1	CASSTRQGFDNEQFF	TGTGCCAGCAGCACTCGACAGGGATTCGACAATGAGCAGTTCTTC
-	TRBV10-3	many	TRBJ2-1	CAISERETSSYNEQFF	TGTGCCATCAGTGAGCGGGAGACCAGCTCCTACAATGAGCAGTTCTTC
TRBD2	TRBV27	many	TRBJ2-7	CASSLSGGGTSGYYEQYF	TGTGCCAGCAGTTTATCGGGGGGGGGGACTAGCGGATACTACGAGCAGTACTTC
TRBD1	TRBV7-2	many	TRBJ2-4	CASSTRQGALAKNIQYF	TGTGCCAGCAGCACAAGACAGGGGGCCCTAGCCAAAAACATTCAGTACTTC
TRBD1	TRBV7-2	few	TRBJ2-6	CASSFRGTGAGVNVLTF	TGTGCCAGCAGCTTCCGAGGGACAGGGGCTGGGGTCAACGTCCTGACTTTC
TRBD2	TRBV12-3/TRBV12-4	-	TRBJ2-3	CASSSGRAITDTQYF	TGTGCCAGCAGTTCTGGGAGGGCGATCACAGATACGCAGTATTTT
TRBD1	TRBV5-4	-	TRBJ2-1	CASSIWTGDNEQFF	TGTGCCAGCAGCATCTGGACAGGGGACAATGAGCAGTTCTTC
TRBD2	TRBV12-3/TRBV12-4	-	TRBJ2-5	CASTPGLASEAQYF	TGTGCCAGCACCCCGGGACTAGCTTCAGAGGCCCAGTACTTC
TRBD2	TRBV7-9	many	TRBJ2-7	CASSLLAGVGEQYF	TGTGCCAGCAGCTTATTAGCGGGAGTGGGAGAGCAGTACTTC
-	TRBV29-1	-	TRBJ2-3	CSVVLREDRTDTQYF	TGCAGCGTTGTATTGCGGGAAGATCGGACAGATACGCAGTATTTT
TRBD2	TRBV11-1	-	TRBJ2-7	CASSLTSGDFYEQYF	TGTGCCAGCAGCCTGACTAGCGGGGACTTCTACGAGCAGTACTTC
TRBD1	TRBV20-1	-	TRBJ1-4	CSARPSEGAREKLFF	TGCAGTGCTAGACCTTCCGAGGGGGCCCGGGAAAAACTGTTTTTT
-	TRBV27	few	TRBJ1-5	CASSLSWGARQPQHF	TGTGCCAGCAGTTTATCGTGGGGGGCGAGGCAGCCCCAGCATTTT
-	TRBV11-2	many	TRBJ1-1	CASSSRENTEAFF	TGTGCCAGCAGCTCCCGGGAAAACACTGAAGCTTTCTTT
-	TRBV30	many	TRBJ1-2	CAWRGSGNYGYTF	TGTGCCTGGAGAGGGTCAGGGAACTATGGCTACACCTTC
-	TRBV28	many	TRBJ2-7	CASSLREQYF	TGTGCCAGCAGCTTACGGGAGCAGTACTTC
-	TRBV18	many	TRBJ2-5	CASSPADQETQYF	TGTGCCAGCTCACCAGCAGACCAAGAGACCCAGTACTTC
-	TRBV11-3	many	TRBJ2-1	CASRGDGRDYNEQFF	TGTGCCAGCAGGGGTGATGGCAGGGATTACAATGAGCAGTTCTTC
-	TRBV7-2	-	TRBJ2-7	CASSQRRSYEQYF	TGTGCCAGCAGCCAACGGCGTTCCTACGAGCAGTACTTC
TRBD2	TRBV6-2/TRBV6-3	many	TRBJ2-1	CASSYGLAVLNEQFF	TGTGCCAGCAGTTACGGGCTAGCGGTATTGAATGAGCAGTTCTTC
TRBD2	TRBV2	many	TRBJ2-1	CASIRRGGAYNEQFF	TGTGCCAGCATACGTCGGGGGGGGGCTTACAATGAGCAGTTCTTC
TRBD1	TRBV3-1	few	TRBJ2-1	CASSHLSTRDRSYNEQFF	TGTGCCAGCAGCCATCTTTCGACTAGGGACAGGTCGTACAATGAGCAGTTCTTC